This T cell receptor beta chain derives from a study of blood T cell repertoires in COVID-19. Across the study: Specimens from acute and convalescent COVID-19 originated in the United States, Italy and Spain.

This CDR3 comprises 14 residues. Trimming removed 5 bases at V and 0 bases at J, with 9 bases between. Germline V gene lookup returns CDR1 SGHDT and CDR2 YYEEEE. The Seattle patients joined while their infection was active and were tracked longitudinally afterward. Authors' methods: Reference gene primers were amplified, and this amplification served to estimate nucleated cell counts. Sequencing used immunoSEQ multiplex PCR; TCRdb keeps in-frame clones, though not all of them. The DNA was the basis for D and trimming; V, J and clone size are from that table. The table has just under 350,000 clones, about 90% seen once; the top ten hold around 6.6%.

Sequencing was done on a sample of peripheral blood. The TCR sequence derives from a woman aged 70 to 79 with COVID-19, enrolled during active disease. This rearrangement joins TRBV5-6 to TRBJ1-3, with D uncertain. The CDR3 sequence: CASSLNLSGNTIYF. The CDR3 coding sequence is TGTGCCAGCAGTTTGAATCTCTCTGGAAACACCATATATTTT. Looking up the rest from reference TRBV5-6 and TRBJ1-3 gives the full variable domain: DAGVTQSPTHLIKTRGQQVTLRCSPKSGHDTVSWYQQALGQGPQFIFQYYEEEERQRGNFPDRFSGHQFPNYSSELNVNALLLGDSALYLCASSLNLSGNTIYFGEGSWLTVV.